This T cell receptor beta chain is from a study of Graves' ophthalmopathy and Graves' hyperthyroidism. Study-wide points: The majority of expanded thyroid clonotypes above 0.001 frequency also occurred in blood.

In germline, CDR1 is LNHNV, CDR2 YYDKDF (reference sequence). The V and J ends lost 0 bases and 1 base, in that order; junction bases with no gene match: 5. The CDR3 spans 16 residues. Investigators amplified TCR beta CDR3 regions from RNA transcripts. First-round RT-PCR with HTBI primers preceded a second-round multiplex PCR. MiXCR, run by TCRdb on the multiplex PCR reads, gives a single entry per CDR3 protein. The table lists around 670,000 distinct CDR3 sequences, 40% of them singletons. Uncontrolled infections, pregnancy, lactation or other autoimmune diseases led to patient exclusion. This clonotype was detected many times. The antigen remains unidentified.

Sequenced input: peripheral blood. The rearrangement uses TRBV15 and TRBJ1-2; 7 bases line up with TRBD1. This sequence originates from an adult man with Graves' ophthalmopathy. CDR3 in DNA: TGTGCCACCAGCAGAGACTTGGCAGGGGGTAACTATGGCTACACCTTC. Its protein is CATSRDLAGGNYGYTF.